Each of the 29 T cell receptor beta chains below was sequenced from the same sample in a study of blood T cell repertoires in COVID-19. Sequencing was performed with immunoSEQ multiplex PCR; in TCRdb, only in-frame clones are kept and a portion is missing. This table holds 400,000 to 450,000 clones, approximately 89% found once. Sequencing was done on a sample of peripheral blood. The origin of the receptors is a woman aged 50 to 60 with COVID-19, enrolled during active disease.

This clone came up a few times. The V and J genes are TRBV18 and TRBJ2-2; no firm D call. V shed 4 bases and J shed 7 bases, with 10 bases lying between them. The CDR3 is made up of 13 amino acids. Germline V gene sequence: CDR1 KGHSH, CDR2 LQKENI. The DNA for the CDR3 is TGTGCCAGCTCACGCATAGGAGACGGGGAGCTGTTTTTT. Amino acids: CASSRIGDGELFF.

The chain recombines TRBV18 with TRBJ2-7, with TRBD2 as a possible D gene (6 bases). Trimming left V 1 base short and J 4 bases short, with 11 bases between. In germline, CDR1 is KGHSH, CDR2 LQKENI. The CDR3 covers 14 residues. CDR3 coding DNA: TGTGCCAGCTCACCACGATGGACTACTTACGAGCAGTACTTC. This codes for CASSPRWTTYEQYF.

About this clone itself: Other DNA sequences in this specimen translate into the identical CDR3. The CDR3 sequence: CASSPTRQGAKQYF. The CDR3 DNA is TGTGCCAGCAGCCCTACCCGACAGGGGGCTAAGCAGTACTTC. The rearrangement uses TRBV3-1 (or the pseudogene TRBV3-2) and TRBJ2-7; 10 nucleotides agree with TRBD1. The CDR3 totals 14 residues. CDR1 is LGHDT, CDR2 YNNKEL, per germline (reference sequence). V lost 4 bases to trimming and J lost 8 bases; unmatched junction nucleotides: 8.

V and J are TRBV27 and TRBJ2-3; D uncertain. Germline V gene sequence: CDR1 MNHEY, CDR2 SMNVEV (reference sequence). The V gene lost 7 bases and the J gene lost 2 bases, with 13 bases spanning the gap. This CDR3 is 14 amino acids long. The CDR3 sequence: CASMGLIFTDTQYF. In DNA form, the CDR3 reads TGTGCCAGCATGGGCCTTATCTTCACAGATACGCAGTATTTT.

V is TRBV14 and J is TRBJ1-2, with 7 bases fitting TRBD1. Per the germline V gene, CDR1 is SGHDN and CDR2 is FVKESK. Trimming cost V 4 bases and J 6 bases; bases outside gene matches: 2. The CDR3 is 12 residues long. The CDR3 sequence is CASSRDSHGYTF. The CDR3 region has the DNA TGTGCCAGCAGCCGGGACAGCCATGGCTACACCTTC.

The genes are TRBV6-5 and TRBJ1-2; a weak D match, TRBD1 (5 bases). The germline V gene encodes CDR1 MNHEY and CDR2 SVGAGI. V dropped 7 bases and J dropped 10 bases, with 16 bases sitting between them. The CDR3 runs 12 residues. The CDR3 DNA reads as TGTGCCAGCACCCACGTGGGGCAGTACTACACCTTC. Translating gives CASTHVGQYYTF.

This chain joins TRBV19 and TRBJ2-7; D possibly corresponds to TRBD1 (6 bases). The CDR3 is 14 amino acids. CDR1 LNHDA and CDR2 SQIVND come from the germline V gene (reference sequence). The V and J ends lost 3 bases and 0 bases respectively, with 9 bases between them. For the CDR3, the DNA is TGTGCCAGTAGTATCGGACAGAGCTCCTACGAGCAGTACTTC. It specifies CASSIGQSSYEQYF.

The chain couples TRBV6-5 to TRBJ1-3; D is ambiguous. The germline V and J ends were trimmed by 6 bases and 3 bases, with 15 bases remaining between them. CDR1 and CDR2 from the germline V gene are MNHEY and SVGAGI. The CDR3 has 15 amino acids. DNA for the CDR3: TGTGCCAGCAGGGCCCCCGGTGCAGGTGGAAACACCATATATTTT. Translating gives CASRAPGAGGNTIYF.

V is TRBV6-5 and J is TRBJ1-4; 7 positions match TRBD1. With V trimmed by 8 bases and J by 6 bases, 3 bases remained unmatched. The CDR3 spans 12 residues. Germline CDR1 reads MNHEY; CDR2 reads SVGAGI. The CDR3 nucleotides read TGTGCCAGCGGCCAGGGGGATGAAAAACTGTTTTTT. Translated: CASGQGDEKLFF.

About this clone: Additional DNA sequences in this sample encode the identical CDR3. V usage is TRBV5-1 and J usage is TRBJ1-1; 9 positions agree with TRBD1. The V gene's germline CDR1 is SGHRS and CDR2 YFSETQ. The CDR3 loop spans 14 amino acids. Germline trimming cut 0 bases from V and 4 bases from J; bases unmatched to any gene: 1. For the CDR3, the DNA is TGCGCCAGCAGCTTGGGACAGGGGGGCACTGAAGCTTTCTTT. Translating it yields CASSLGQGGTEAFF.

This clone came up once. The chain has TRBV10-3 and TRBJ2-7; D is unclear. V shed 3 bases and J shed 0 bases, with 3 bases lying between them. Per the germline V gene, CDR1 is ENHRY and CDR2 is SYGVKD. The CDR3 is made up of 12 amino acids. The CDR3, as DNA: TGTGCCATCAGTGACTCCTCCTACGAGCAGTACTTC. This encodes CAISDSSYEQYF.

CDR3 protein: CASSPEQGTEAFF. In nucleotides, the CDR3 is TGTGCCAGCAGCCCTGAACAGGGCACTGAAGCTTTCTTT. This chain uses TRBV7-9 with TRBJ1-1; tentatively, D is TRBD1 (6 bases). Trimming shortened V by 5 bases and J by 4 bases, and 11 bases separated the two germline ends. CDR3 size: 13 residues. Germline-derived CDR1 and CDR2 are SEHNR and FQNEAQ (reference sequence).

J is TRBJ1-1 and V is TRBV5-1; 7 positions match TRBD1. Germline V gene lookup returns CDR1 SGHRS and CDR2 YFSETQ. The trim removed 2 bases at V and 4 bases at J, leaving 2 bases unmatched. This CDR3 is 13 amino acids long. The CDR3 sequence: CASSFDRATEAFF. The CDR3 DNA reads as TGCGCCAGCAGCTTTGACAGGGCCACTGAAGCTTTCTTT.

This clone was observed a handful of times. DNA for the CDR3: TGTGCCAGCAGCCATCCCGGGACACCCAATCAGCCCCAGCATTTT. Encoded protein: CASSHPGTPNQPQHF. The gene calls are TRBV4-2 and TRBJ1-5, with D possibly matching TRBD1 (6 bases). The germline gives CDR1 LGHNA, CDR2 YNFKEQ. This CDR3 region has 15 residues. V was trimmed by 3 bases and J by 3 bases, leaving 12 bases between them.

The chain links TRBV9 to TRBJ2-5, with no clear D. Germline V gene data show CDR1 as SGDLS and CDR2 as YYNGEE. CDR3 length: 15 residues. Between the trimmed V and J ends, which lost 0 bases and 2 bases, there was a span of 11 bases. As DNA, the CDR3 is TGTGCCAGCAGCGTAGGAAACAGAGTTCAAGAGACCCAGTACTTC. Translating it yields CASSVGNRVQETQYF. The entire variable domain, with the rest obtained from reference TRBV9 and TRBJ2-5, is as follows: DSGVTQTPKHLITATGQRVTLRCSPRSGDLSVYWYQQSLDQGLQFLIQYYNGEERAKGNILERFSAQQFPDLHSELNLSSLELGDSALYFCASSVGNRVQETQYFGPGTRLLVL.

The J gene is TRBJ1-1, the V gene TRBV30; TRBD1 might be the D (5 bases). From germline, CDR1 is GTSNPN and CDR2 SVGIG (reference sequence). V was cut by 3 bases and J by 3 bases, with 14 bases left in between. The CDR3 contains 14 residues. The CDR3, as DNA: TGTGCCTGGAGGTGGATTGGGGGGTACACTGAAGCTTTCTTT. This translates into CAWRWIGGYTEAFF. The full variable domain, rest sourced from reference TRBV30 and TRBJ1-1, is SQTIHQWPATLVQPVGSPLSLECTVEGTSNPNLYWYRQAAGRGLQLLFYSVGIGQISSEVPQNLSASRPQDRQFILSSKKLLLSDSGFYLCAWRWIGGYTEAFFGQGTRLTVV.

The CDR3 reads CAVIRRGSNEQFF. CDR3 sequence (DNA): TGTGCCGTCATCCGACGGGGATCCAATGAGCAGTTCTTC. The rearrangement joins TRBV5-4 to TRBJ2-1, with D possibly matching TRBD2 (5 bases). CDR1 SGHNT and CDR2 YYREEE come from the germline V gene (reference sequence). Trimming took 10 bases from V and 6 from J, leaving 17 bases between them. The CDR3 is 13 amino acids.

The chain recombines TRBV4-2 with TRBJ1-4; weak D call: TRBD1 (6 bases). The CDR3 runs to 17 residues. Germline V CDR1 and CDR2: LGHNA, YNFKEQ. Trimming pared 2 bases from V and 4 bases from J, leaving 17 bases between. CDR3 DNA: TGTGCCAGCAGCCAACAAGGGGCGGACAGTTTTAATGAAAAACTGTTTTTT. This sequence encodes CASSQQGADSFNEKLFF.

The chain combines TRBV18 with TRBJ1-5; D perhaps matches TRBD1 (5 bases). Trimming shortened V by 6 bases and J by 9 bases, and 12 bases separated the two germline ends. CDR3 size: 12 residues. Germline V CDR1 and CDR2: KGHSH, LQKENI. The CDR3 is CASSDGQGPQHF. In DNA, the CDR3 is TGTGCCAGCTCGGACGGGCAGGGGCCCCAGCATTTT.

The CDR3 is CASSYRPGYGYTF. CDR3 in DNA: TGTGCCAGCAGTTACCGTCCAGGGTATGGCTACACCTTC. The rearrangement joins TRBV6-5 to TRBJ1-2, with D maybe TRBD1 (5 bases). With 2 bases removed from V and 5 bases from J, the gap between germline ends came to 9 bases. Germline CDR1 reads MNHEY; CDR2 reads SVGAGI. This CDR3 has 13 amino acids.

This sequence joins TRBV20-1 and TRBJ2-7, with TRBD1 matching over 7 bases. The CDR3 sequence is 15 residues long. J was trimmed by 3 bases and V by 3 bases; bases with no gene match: 11. Germline V gives CDR1 DFQATT, CDR2 SNEGSKA (reference sequence). The CDR3 loop is CSASFNPGGDYEQYF. DNA of the CDR3: TGCAGTGCTAGTTTCAACCCAGGGGGAGACTACGAGCAGTACTTC.

This clone was picked up one time. The chain carries TRBV5-5 and TRBJ1-4, with 9 bases fitting TRBD1. This CDR3 region has 14 residues. Losses at the gene ends were 0 bases for V and 8 bases for J; bases not matched to a gene: 2. Germline V gene data show CDR1 as SGHKS and CDR2 as YYEKEE (reference sequence). As DNA, the CDR3 is TGTGCCAGCAGCTTGGGGACAGGGGAGGAAAAACTGTTTTTT. It is translated as CASSLGTGEEKLFF.

The gene calls are TRBV30 and TRBJ2-1; no definite D call. V shed 4 bases and J shed 0 bases, with 13 bases lying between them. The germline V gene has CDR1 GTSNPN and CDR2 SVGIG (reference sequence). This CDR3 spans 15 amino acids. The CDR3: CAWTANPSSYNEQFF. CDR3 DNA sequence: TGTGCCTGGACCGCAAATCCGAGCTCCTACAATGAGCAGTTCTTC.

This sequence joins TRBV6-6 and TRBJ1-1; D gene ambiguous. The CDR3 contains 13 residues. Trimming took 4 bases from V and 0 from J, leaving 6 bases between them. Germline CDR1 MNHNY, CDR2 SVGAGI (reference sequence). The CDR3 sequence is CASSSVLNTEAFF. CDR3 bases: TGTGCCAGCAGTTCGGTCCTGAACACTGAAGCTTTCTTT.

This chain links TRBV3-1 (or the pseudogene TRBV3-2) with TRBJ2-3, with 10 bases fitting TRBD2. In germline, CDR1 is LGHDT, CDR2 YNNKEL (reference sequence). This CDR3 comprises 15 residues. V was pared by 0 bases and J by 4 bases, with 1 base of the junction left unmatched. The CDR3 region has the DNA TGTGCCAGCAGCCAAGAGCTAGCGGGGGCAGATACGCAGTATTTT. This gives the protein CASSQELAGADTQYF.

V usage is TRBV2 and J usage is TRBJ1-2; 7 bases match TRBD1. After removal of 6 bases from V and 4 bases from J, the junction contained 8 bases not matched to a gene. The germline V gene encodes CDR1 SNHLY and CDR2 FYNNEI. This CDR3 has 14 amino acids. The CDR3 bases are TGTGCCAGCAGCCCACAGGGGTATGGCTATGGCTACACCTTC. It specifies CASSPQGYGYGYTF.

This chain connects TRBV30 to TRBJ2-2; no reliable D call. Germline V gene sequence: CDR1 GTSNPN, CDR2 SVGIG (reference sequence). The V and J ends lost 5 bases and 2 bases respectively, with 9 bases between them. The length of the CDR3 is 13 residues. The CDR3 sequence: CAWQESNTGELFF. Written as DNA, the CDR3 is TGTGCCTGGCAGGAAAGCAACACCGGGGAGCTGTTTTTT.

The V and J genes are TRBV30 and TRBJ2-2; D is unresolved. CDR1 and CDR2 (germline): GTSNPN, SVGIG (reference sequence). The CDR3 totals 13 residues. V was clipped by 0 bases and J by 6 bases, with 8 bases between them. The CDR3, as DNA: TGTGCCTGGAGTGTAATACATTCCGGGGAGCTGTTTTTT. This codes for CAWSVIHSGELFF.

This clone has just one count. CDR3 loop: CASRQRKAFF. CDR3 nucleotides: TGTGCCAGCCGACAGAGAAAAGCTTTCTTT. The chain recombines TRBV19 with TRBJ1-1; maybe TRBD1 (5 bases). The CDR3 consists of 10 residues. Germline-derived CDR1 and CDR2 are LNHDA and SQIVND (reference sequence). V lost 9 bases and J lost 9, with 11 bases in between.